This TCR beta chain derives from a study of metastatic and nonmetastatic thyroid tumors. Treatment of any kind had been given to no patient before thyroid surgery. This clone was found a few times. Its antigen remains unknown. Different DNA sequences within this sample yield the same CDR3. TCRdb used MiXCR to call clones anew from the PCR reads. The sample shows about 50,000 clones, roughly 20% of them seen only once. Study findings and constraints: As reported, TCR beta diversity in blood and tumor was significantly higher in malignant thyroid tumors than in benign nodules.

The sequence derives from a female donor with papillary thyroid cancer or a benign thyroid nodule (not recorded which). Some clones in this sample may be carry-over from other donors' samples. The sample taken for sequencing was blood.

CDR3 amino acids: CSAILGQGAQGYTF. CDR3 nucleotide sequence: TGCAGTGCAATACTCGGGCAGGGGGCGCAGGGTTACACCTTC. This chain joins TRBV20-1 and TRBJ1-2; 8 nucleotides agree with TRBD1. The V and J ends lost 6 bases and 11 bases, in that order; junction bases with no gene match: 17. Germline V gene lookup returns CDR1 DFQATT and CDR2 SNEGSKA (reference sequence). The CDR3 has 14 residues.